These 17 T cell receptor beta chains originate from one sample sequenced in a study of beta chain features in type 1 diabetes. The study reverse transcribed the entire isolated RNA, so it sequenced expressed TCRB transcripts. Generated by immunoSEQ multiplex PCR, the TCRdb table keeps only in-frame clones and is missing some. The data contain around 140,000 clones, about 9.1% of them seen just once; the ten biggest clones take up 0.65%. Material: central memory CD4+ T cells from blood. The receptors come from a woman aged 40 to 55 in good health.

This clone appeared a few times. This chain joins TRBV27 and TRBJ2-7, with 7 nucleotides matching TRBD1. Germline lookup yields CDR1 MNHEY and CDR2 SMNVEV (reference sequence). J was trimmed by 0 bases and V by 6 bases; bases with no gene match: 11. CDR3 size: 16 residues. CDR3 nucleotide sequence: TGTGCCAGCAGACGATCCGGGACAGTAAGCTCCTACGAGCAGTACTTC. Translation: CASRRSGTVSSYEQYF.

The J gene is TRBJ1-2, the V gene TRBV7-8; TRBD1 matches 9 bases. J gave up 4 bases and V 5 bases, and 11 bases lay outside the gene matches. Looked up from germline, CDR1 is SGHVS and CDR2 is FQNEAQ. The length of the CDR3 is 16 residues. This CDR3 reads CASSRGTGQGVYGYTF. CDR3 DNA: TGTGCCAGCAGCCGGGGCACGGGACAGGGTGTCTATGGCTACACCTTC.

This clone appeared a few times. The chain uses TRBV4-3 and TRBJ2-2; the match to TRBD1 covers 7 bases. Germline CDR1 LGHNA, CDR2 YSLEER. The CDR3 loop spans 16 amino acids. Trimming took 3 bases from V and 6 from J; bases not matched to a gene: 10. CDR3 bases: TGCGCCAGCAGCCAGCCAGGGGGATCGAGCCCCGGGGAGCTGTTTTTT. This translates into CASSQPGGSSPGELFF.

J is TRBJ2-1 and V is TRBV7-2, with unresolved D. Germline lookup yields CDR1 SGHTA and CDR2 FQGNSA. V gave up 6 bases and J gave up 9 bases, with 12 bases separating them. The CDR3 is 12 amino acids. The CDR3 nucleotides are TGTGCCAGCAGTTATCCCCCGAGTGAGCAGTTCTTC. It is translated as CASSYPPSEQFF.

The chain couples TRBV7-9 to TRBJ1-4, with unresolved D. V lost 5 bases, J lost 5 bases, and 21 bases lay in between. The CDR3 sequence is 17 residues long. CDR1 and CDR2 (germline): SEHNR, FQNEAQ (reference sequence). The CDR3 DNA sequence: TGTGCCAGCAGCCCAAGTTCTGGCAGGCGCGGGAATGAAAAACTGTTTTTT. Its translation is CASSPSSGRRGNEKLFF. Full variable domain (remainder filled in from reference TRBV7-9 and TRBJ1-4): DTGVSQNPRHKITKRGQNVTFRCDPISEHNRLYWYRQTLGQGPEFLTYFQNEAQLEKSRLLSDRFSAERPKGSFSTLEIQRTEQGDSAMYLCASSPSSGRRGNEKLFFGSGTQLSVL.

This clone was recorded a few times. The V call is TRBV19, the J call TRBJ1-5; D gene uncertain. V was trimmed by 5 bases and J by 2 bases, leaving 7 bases between them. Germline lookup yields CDR1 LNHDA and CDR2 SQIVND (reference sequence). This CDR3 comprises 13 residues. The CDR3 region has the DNA TGTGCCAGTAGTCGGCAGGGCAATCAGCCCCAGCATTTT. Residues: CASSRQGNQPQHF.

This clone was recorded at least ten times. V and J are TRBV2 and TRBJ2-7; D ambiguous. Trimming stripped 4 bases from V and 6 bases from J, with 7 bases between. Germline V CDR1 and CDR2: SNHLY, FYNNEI. CDR3 length: 11 amino acids. The CDR3, as DNA: TGTGCCAGCAGTGTCCTCGGCGAGCAGTACTTC. This translates into CASSVLGEQYF.

In its sample, this clone was seen once. The V and J genes are TRBV5-4 and TRBJ1-2; 10 bases map to TRBD1. Germline CDR1 SGHNT, CDR2 YYREEE (reference sequence). This CDR3 spans 14 amino acids. V shed 2 bases, J shed 4 bases, and the junction held 2 bases outside the gene matches. The DNA for the CDR3 is TGTGCCAGCAGCTTCGGACAGGGGGGCTATGGCTACACCTTC. Protein: CASSFGQGGYGYTF.

DNA of the CDR3: TGTGCCAGCAGCGCCCTATCGGGGGGCCAAAACATTCAGTACTTC. Protein: CASSALSGGQNIQYF. The V and J genes are TRBV9 and TRBJ2-4; weak D call: TRBD2 (7 bases). Germline CDR1 reads SGDLS; CDR2 reads YYNGEE. V was pared by 3 bases and J by 5 bases, with 15 bases between. The CDR3 contains 15 residues.

This clone was seen repeatedly, ten times or more. The chain carries TRBV19 and TRBJ1-5; 9 bases map to TRBD1. Germline lookup yields CDR1 LNHDA and CDR2 SQIVND (reference sequence). Trimming took 5 bases from V and 0 from J; bases not matched to a gene: 8. The CDR3 is made up of 17 amino acids. CDR3 nucleotides: TGTGCCAGTAGTGTGGACAGGGGCGGCGTTAGCAATCAGCCCCAGCATTTT. It specifies CASSVDRGGVSNQPQHF.

This clone appeared a few times. The chain combines TRBV20-1 with TRBJ1-2; 8 bases map to TRBD1. This CDR3 is built from 11 residues. Germline lookup yields CDR1 DFQATT and CDR2 SNEGSKA (reference sequence). The CDR3 DNA reads as TGCAGACCTGGACAGGGCTTGGTATACACCTTC. Translation gives CRPGQGLVYTF.

This clone was seen at least ten times. The rearrangement joins TRBV7-6 to TRBJ2-5, with TRBD2 as a possible D gene (5 bases). The CDR3 is 15 residues long. V was trimmed by 5 bases and J by 5 bases, leaving 18 bases between them. Germline V gives CDR1 SGHVS, CDR2 FNYEAQ. The CDR3 protein is CASSPPGRRRETQYF. Here the CDR3 DNA reads TGTGCCAGCAGCCCGCCGGGTAGACGGAGGGAGACCCAGTACTTC.

The gene calls are TRBV6-5 and TRBJ2-1; D remains ambiguous. The V end was cut by 11 bases, the J end by 3 bases, with 8 bases between. Germline CDR1 is MNHEY and CDR2 is SVGAGI. The CDR3 extends over 11 amino acids. The CDR3 here is CAATNYNEQFF. The CDR3 DNA is TGTGCCGCCACTAACTACAATGAGCAGTTCTTC.

The chain links TRBV5-1 to TRBJ1-6, with 11 positions matching TRBD1. Per germline, CDR1 SGHRS and CDR2 YFSETQ. After removal of 3 bases from V and 7 bases from J, the junction contained 3 bases not matched to a gene. The CDR3 totals 15 residues. In DNA, the CDR3 is TGCGCCAGCAGCTATGGGACAGGGGGGAATTCACCCCTCCACTTT. Encoded protein: CASSYGTGGNSPLHF.

This clone occurred a few times. The chain joins TRBV7-2 to TRBJ1-2; 7 positions agree with TRBD1. J was trimmed by 4 bases and V by 5 bases; bases with no gene match: 10. Per germline, CDR1 SGHTA and CDR2 FQGNSA. This CDR3 spans 15 amino acids. In nucleotides, the CDR3 is TGTGCCAGCAGCATAGGACAGGCGGTGGGCTATGGCTACACCTTC. Its protein product is CASSIGQAVGYGYTF.

This clone was observed a few times. The V gene is TRBV19, the J gene TRBJ2-1, with 10 bases fitting TRBD2. The CDR3 is 13 amino acids. Per germline, CDR1 LNHDA and CDR2 SQIVND (reference sequence). The J segment lost 7 bases and the V segment lost 6 bases, leaving 3 bases of the junction unmatched. In DNA form, the CDR3 reads TGTGCCAGTAGGAGCGGGGGGGCTAATGAGCAGTTCTTC. It specifies CASRSGGANEQFF.

The J gene is TRBJ1-6, the V gene TRBV7-8; no definite D call. Looked up from germline, CDR1 is SGHVS and CDR2 is FQNEAQ. The CDR3 runs to 17 residues. Between the trimmed V and J ends, which lost 7 bases and 7 bases, there was a span of 23 bases. CDR3 sequence: CASTSVNPGFANSPLHF. The CDR3 DNA is TGTGCCAGCACGTCCGTTAACCCTGGTTTCGCGAATTCACCCCTCCACTTT. Full variable domain (outside the CDR3, taken from reference TRBV7-8 and TRBJ1-6): GAGVSQSPRYKVAKRGQDVALRCDPISGHVSLFWYQQALGQGPEFLTYFQNEAQLDKSGLPSDRFFAERPEGSVSTLKIQRTQQEDSAVYLCASTSVNPGFANSPLHFGNGTRLTVT.